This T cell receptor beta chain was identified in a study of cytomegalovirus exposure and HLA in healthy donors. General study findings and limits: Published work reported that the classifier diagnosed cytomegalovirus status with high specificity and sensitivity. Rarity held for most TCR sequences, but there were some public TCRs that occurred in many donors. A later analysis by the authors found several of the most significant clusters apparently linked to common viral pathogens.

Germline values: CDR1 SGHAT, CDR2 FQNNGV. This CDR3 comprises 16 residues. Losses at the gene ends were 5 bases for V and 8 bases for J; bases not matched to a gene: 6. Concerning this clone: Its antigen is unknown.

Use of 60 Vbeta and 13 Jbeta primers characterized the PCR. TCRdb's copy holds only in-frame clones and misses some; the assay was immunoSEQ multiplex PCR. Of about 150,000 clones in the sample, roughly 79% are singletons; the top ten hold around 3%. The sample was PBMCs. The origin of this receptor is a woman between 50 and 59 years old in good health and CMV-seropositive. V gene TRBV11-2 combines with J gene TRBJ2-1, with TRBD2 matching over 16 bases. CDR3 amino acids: CASSRTGTSGGDEQFF. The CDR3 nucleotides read TGTGCCAGCAGCCGGACAGGGACTAGCGGGGGGGATGAGCAGTTCTTC.